These T cell receptor beta chains were read from a single sample in a study of T cell responses to AZD1222 COVID-19 vaccine. Here immunoSEQ multiplex PCR was the method, and the copy in TCRdb shows in-frame clones only, minus some. The sample includes roughly 120,000 clones, 90% to 95% of them seen just once. The sequencing here drew on peripheral blood, taken 28 days after the second AZD1222 dose. These receptors were collected from an adult who received the AZD1222 COVID-19 vaccine. The CDR3 runs from the conserved cysteine through the conserved F or W. Each record gives: V gene, D gene, J gene, CDR3 length, clone size, CDR3 DNA, CDR3 protein. A D gene is named only where the DNA matches it firmly. The listing skips clone size in some rows; elsewhere it reads once, few, many or a size class.

V: TRBV18
D: .
J: TRBJ2-1
length: 15
size: .
DNA: TGTGCCAGCTCACCCGGGGCTAGCGTGGGCAATGAGCAGTTCTTC
CDR3: CASSPGASVGNEQFF

V: TRBV29-1
D: TRBD1
J: TRBJ1-1
length: 13
size: .
DNA: TGCAGCGTTGTCGGACAGGGGTACACTGAAGCTTTCTTT
CDR3: CSVVGQGYTEAFF

V: TRBV18
D: TRBD1
J: TRBJ2-1
length: 15
size: .
DNA: TGTGCCAGCTCACCCCAGGGGGCTAATAAGAATGAGCAGTTCTTC
CDR3: CASSPQGANKNEQFF

V: TRBV12-3/TRBV12-4
D: .
J: TRBJ2-3
length: 12
size: .
DNA: TGTGCCAGCAGTCGACTAACAGATACGCAGTATTTT
CDR3: CASSRLTDTQYF

V: TRBV9
D: TRBD2
J: TRBJ2-3
length: 16
size: once
DNA: TGTGCCAGCAAAGGTCGGAGCGGGGGGGAGCAAGATACGCAGTATTTT
CDR3: CASKGRSGGEQDTQYF

V: TRBV6-5
D: TRBD1
J: TRBJ1-6
length: 15
size: few
DNA: TGTGCCAGCAGCCCAAGGGGGACAGGGGATTCACCCCTCCACTTT
CDR3: CASSPRGTGDSPLHF

V: TRBV5-1
D: TRBD1
J: TRBJ1-1
length: 13
size: .
DNA: TGCGCCAGCAGAAGGACAGGGGGGACTGAAGCTTTCTTT
CDR3: CASRRTGGTEAFF

V: TRBV28
D: TRBD1
J: TRBJ1-1
length: 17
size: .
DNA: TGTGCCAGCAGTTCTTACCCGGGACAGGGGCCTAACACTGAAGCTTTCTTT
CDR3: CASSSYPGQGPNTEAFF

V: TRBV5-6
D: .
J: TRBJ2-2
length: 15
size: few
DNA: TGTGCCAGCAGCCCCGGGCCCGGCCCTCCGGGGGAGCTGTTTTTT
CDR3: CASSPGPGPPGELFF

V: TRBV6-2/TRBV6-3
D: .
J: TRBJ1-5
length: 13
size: once
DNA: TGTGCCAGCAGTTACTCGGAGCCTCAGCCCCAGCATTTT
CDR3: CASSYSEPQPQHF

V: TRBV7-2
D: TRBD1
J: TRBJ1-5
length: 16
size: few
DNA: TGTGCCAGCAGCGTACATACCGGGACAGGCGATCAGCCCCAGCATTTT
CDR3: CASSVHTGTGDQPQHF

V: TRBV6-5
D: .
J: TRBJ2-2
length: 14
size: .
DNA: TGTGCCAGCAGACGAGGGGCGAACACCGGGGAGCTGTTTTTT
CDR3: CASRRGANTGELFF

V: TRBV2
D: TRBD2
J: TRBJ2-1
length: 14
size: .
DNA: TGTGCCAGCAGTGAGCTAGCGGGCTACAATGAGCAGTTCTTC
CDR3: CASSELAGYNEQFF

V: TRBV7-2
D: .
J: TRBJ2-7
length: 12
size: .
DNA: TGTGCCAGCAGCCTGCCGGGACGTGAGCAGTACTTC
CDR3: CASSLPGREQYF

V: TRBV2
D: .
J: TRBJ1-4
length: 15
size: .
DNA: TGTGCCAGCAGTGTCTTGACGGGCCCTAATGAAAAACTGTTTTTT
CDR3: CASSVLTGPNEKLFF

V: TRBV3-1/TRBV3-2
D: TRBD2
J: TRBJ2-2
length: 15
size: .
DNA: TGTGCCAGCAGCCAAAACGGGAGGGCCACCGGGGAGCTGTTTTTT
CDR3: CASSQNGRATGELFF

V: TRBV6-2/TRBV6-3
D: TRBD2
J: TRBJ2-5
length: 16
size: once
DNA: TGTGCCAGCAGTTACTCGGCTAGCGGGGTTCAAGAGACCCAGTACTTC
CDR3: CASSYSASGVQETQYF

V: TRBV12-3/TRBV12-4
D: .
J: TRBJ1-1
length: 13
size: once
DNA: TGTGCCAGCAGTTTCGTACCGCGCGCTGAAGCTTTCTTT
CDR3: CASSFVPRAEAFF

V: TRBV12-3/TRBV12-4
D: .
J: TRBJ1-1
length: 13
size: once
DNA: TGTGCCAGCAGGGAGGGAGGGGTGCAGGAAGCTTTCTTT
CDR3: CASREGGVQEAFF

V: TRBV19
D: .
J: TRBJ1-2
length: 15
size: .
DNA: TGTGCCAGTAGTGCTTATGGGGAAGCTAACTATGGCTACACCTTC
CDR3: CASSAYGEANYGYTF

V: TRBV5-1
D: .
J: TRBJ1-1
length: 13
size: .
DNA: TGCGCCAGCAGCGTTGGCCCGAACACTGAAGCTTTCTTT
CDR3: CASSVGPNTEAFF

V: TRBV18
D: TRBD1
J: TRBJ1-3
length: 14
size: .
DNA: TGTGCCAGCTCACCAGGGACAGGAGGGGACACCATATATTTT
CDR3: CASSPGTGGDTIYF

V: TRBV2
D: .
J: TRBJ2-1
length: 17
size: .
DNA: TGTGCCAGCAGGGGTAGGGGCAGGGCTGCCCACTACAATGAGCAGTTCTTC
CDR3: CASRGRGRAAHYNEQFF

V: TRBV19
D: .
J: TRBJ1-5
length: 17
size: .
DNA: TGTGCCAGTAGTATGCACAGGGAGCTTGACCGTAATCAGCCCCAGCATTTT
CDR3: CASSMHRELDRNQPQHF

V: TRBV10-3
D: TRBD2
J: TRBJ2-7
length: 16
size: .
DNA: TGTGCCATCAGTGATGCCGGACTAGCGGGTCCCCACGAGCAGTACTTC
CDR3: CAISDAGLAGPHEQYF

V: TRBV6-5
D: .
J: TRBJ2-5
length: 14
size: once
DNA: TGTGCCAGCAGTCTGGACAGGAGGGCAGAGACCCAGTACTTC
CDR3: CASSLDRRAETQYF

V: TRBV6-5
D: .
J: TRBJ2-5
length: 15
size: .
DNA: TGTGCCAGCAGTTACTCGTTAATCACAAAAGAGACCCAGTACTTC
CDR3: CASSYSLITKETQYF

V: TRBV10-3
D: .
J: TRBJ2-1
length: 14
size: .
DNA: TGTGCCATCAGTGAGTCGCAATTAAGCGGTGAGCAGTTCTTC
CDR3: CAISESQLSGEQFF

V: TRBV19
D: .
J: TRBJ1-5
length: 18
size: .
DNA: TGTGCCAGTAGTATAGGACCGCCAGGTGGGACGGGGCTTGAGCCCCAGCATTTT
CDR3: CASSIGPPGGTGLEPQHF

V: TRBV2
D: .
J: TRBJ1-3
length: 16
size: .
DNA: TGTGCCAGCAGTGATTTAAAGGTTCCCTCTGGAAACACCATATATTTT
CDR3: CASSDLKVPSGNTIYF

V: TRBV28
D: .
J: TRBJ2-3
length: 14
size: .
DNA: TGTGCCAGCAGTTTAAACAGGGTACCGGATACGCAGTATTTT
CDR3: CASSLNRVPDTQYF

V: TRBV11-2
D: .
J: TRBJ1-1
length: 13
size: once
DNA: TGTGCCAGCAGCCTAACCCAGAGCACTGAAGCTTTCTTT
CDR3: CASSLTQSTEAFF

V: TRBV15
D: .
J: TRBJ1-5
length: 14
size: .
DNA: TGTGCCACCAGCAGACCGGATAGAGGCCAGCCCCAGCATTTT
CDR3: CATSRPDRGQPQHF

V: TRBV30
D: .
J: TRBJ2-7
length: 13
size: .
DNA: TGTGCCTGGAGTGTTGGGATCGCCTACGAGCAGTACTTC
CDR3: CAWSVGIAYEQYF

V: TRBV11-1
D: .
J: TRBJ1-6
length: 14
size: .
DNA: TGTGCCAGCAGCTTATCCGACAGTAATTCACCCCTCCACTTT
CDR3: CASSLSDSNSPLHF

V: TRBV19
D: .
J: TRBJ2-1
length: 14
size: .
DNA: TGTGCCAGTAGAAGTGATAGCTCCTACAATGAGCAGTTCTTC
CDR3: CASRSDSSYNEQFF

V: TRBV4-3
D: .
J: TRBJ2-3
length: 12
size: once
DNA: TGCGCCAGCAGTCATGGGAGGGATACGCAGTATTTT
CDR3: CASSHGRDTQYF

V: TRBV6-5
D: .
J: TRBJ1-1
length: 13
size: .
DNA: TGTGCCACAAGGGTGGGGCAGGGAGCTGAAGCTTTCTTT
CDR3: CATRVGQGAEAFF

V: TRBV18
D: .
J: TRBJ2-3
length: 19
size: .
DNA: TGTGCCAGCTCGCCTCTCACCCAGGGAACTCCGCTTAGCACAGATACGCAGTATTTT
CDR3: CASSPLTQGTPLSTDTQYF

V: TRBV7-9
D: .
J: TRBJ2-1
length: 13
size: once
DNA: TGTGCCAGCAGCCCTCCCGGGGACAATGAGCAGTTCTTC
CDR3: CASSPPGDNEQFF

V: TRBV19
D: TRBD1
J: TRBJ2-7
length: 14
size: .
DNA: TGTGCCAGTAGTAGAACAGGGGGCTCCTACGAGCAGTACTTC
CDR3: CASSRTGGSYEQYF

V: TRBV2
D: TRBD1
J: TRBJ1-6
length: 14
size: .
DNA: TGTGCCAGCAGTGAGGGACAGGGTTATTCACCCCTCCACTTT
CDR3: CASSEGQGYSPLHF

V: TRBV6-4
D: .
J: TRBJ2-7
length: 14
size: .
DNA: TGTGCCTGCGCGGAAAACCACCTCCTAGGCGAGCAGTACTTC
CDR3: CACAENHLLGEQYF

V: TRBV19
D: .
J: TRBJ2-7
length: 12
size: once
DNA: TGTGCTACACTATCTGCGGGTTACGAGCAGTACTTC
CDR3: CATLSAGYEQYF

V: TRBV6-5
D: .
J: TRBJ2-1
length: 15
size: .
DNA: TGTGCCAGCAGCGGAGGTTTGGGATCCTACAATGAGCAGTTCTTC
CDR3: CASSGGLGSYNEQFF